The 29 T cell receptor beta chains listed next were all sequenced from one sample in a study of OX40 agonist ivuxolimab in advanced cancers. The library relied on the immunoSEQ multiplex PCR assay. Here the immuneACCESS table is served through TCRdb, limited to in-frame sequences with V and J called. Missing clones are a known gap in these copies; in checked studies unresolved V genes cover under half, and the rest lacks a known reason. This sample has some 98,000 clones in its table, and around 90% of those were observed once. Clones ranked in the top ten supply approximately 0.3% of the sample. The sample in question was CD4+ or CD8+ T cells sorted from blood, obtained in a trial of the OX40 agonist ivuxolimab. The receptors here all came from an adult with an advanced solid tumor such as melanoma, head and neck, liver or kidney cancer.

This clone was seen only once. The CDR3 loop is CASSMKARTLYGYTF. The CDR3 DNA reads TGTGCCAGTAGTATGAAGGCCAGGACTCTTTATGGCTACACCTTC. The rearrangement uses TRBV19 and TRBJ1-2; D unresolved. V gave up 3 bases and J gave up 5 bases, with 16 bases separating them. The CDR3 contains 15 residues. Germline V gives CDR1 LNHDA, CDR2 SQIVND (reference sequence).

This clone was counted once. The junction and the germline gene differ at one end; a read error may be behind it. The chain is built from TRBV5-4 and TRBJ1-1; TRBD1 aligns across 9 bases. Per the germline V gene, CDR1 is SGHNT and CDR2 is YYREEE (reference sequence). There are 14 residues in the CDR3. CDR3 DNA sequence: TGTGCCAGCACCTTGGACAGGGGAGACACTGAAGCTTTCTTT. The encoded protein is CASTLDRGDTEAFF.

The V and J genes are TRBV30 and TRBJ1-6, with a weak D call TRBD1 (6 bases). Trimming cost V 2 bases and J 9 bases, with 20 bases left between them. This CDR3 region has 16 residues. The germline gives CDR1 GTSNPN, CDR2 SVGIG (reference sequence). CDR3 amino acids: CAWSLAGWGATSPLHF. CDR3 nucleotides: TGTGCCTGGAGTCTCGCGGGGTGGGGGGCGACTTCACCCCTCCACTTT.

The chain is built from TRBV2 and TRBJ1-2, with D possibly matching TRBD1 (5 bases). Germline-derived CDR1 and CDR2 are SNHLY and FYNNEI. V lost 6 bases and J lost 5, with 16 bases in between. CDR3 length: 14 residues. For the CDR3, the DNA is TGTGCCAGCAGGAGGGGTCCCCCCGGGTATGGCTACACCTTC. Its translation is CASRRGPPGYGYTF.

The chain has TRBV29-1 and TRBJ2-1; perhaps TRBD1 as D (5 bases). Per the germline V gene, CDR1 is SQVTM and CDR2 is ANQGSEA. CDR3 length equals 14 residues. V lost 7 bases and J lost 4, with 17 bases in between. CDR3 sequence: CSAQGRVRYNEQFF. In DNA, the CDR3 is TGCAGCGCCCAGGGCAGGGTGAGGTACAATGAGCAGTTCTTC.

This clone occurred once. Given the absence of the conserved phenylalanine or tryptophan at the CDR3 end, a read error is likely. The DNA is left out, because the CDR3 cannot be placed on it with certainty; the CDR3 is given as TCRdb lists it. V usage is TRBV21-1 and J usage is TRBJ1-5. TRBV21-1 corresponds to a pseudogene. The CDR3 is 9 amino acids long, termini counted. CDR3 sequence reads: CASSLAAPE.

The chain has TRBV7-8 and TRBJ2-5, with 7 bases fitting TRBD2. The CDR3 is 15 residues long. V lost 5 bases and J lost 2; bases outside the gene matches: 8. Germline values: CDR1 SGHVS, CDR2 FQNEAQ. CDR3: CASSRASGGQETQYF. In DNA form, the CDR3 reads TGTGCCAGCAGCCGAGCCTCGGGGGGTCAAGAGACCCAGTACTTC.

The V gene is TRBV6-1, the J gene TRBJ2-1, with TRBD2 matching 8 bases. The CDR3 runs to 16 residues. The ends lost 3 bases at V and 3 bases at J; junction bases unmatched: 7. Looked up from germline, CDR1 is MNHNS and CDR2 is SASEGT. The CDR3 DNA is TGTGCCAGCAGTGACTGGAAGCGGGGGCGCTACAATGAGCAGTTCTTC. The encoded protein is CASSDWKRGRYNEQFF.

This clone has only one observation. This chain joins TRBV27 and TRBJ1-1; D perhaps matches TRBD1 (6 bases). V lost 6 bases, J lost 6 bases, and 29 bases lay in between. Germline CDR1 is MNHEY and CDR2 is SMNVEV (reference sequence). This CDR3 spans 18 amino acids. This CDR3 is CASSPTATTGTRWAEAFF. CDR3 nucleotide sequence: TGTGCCAGCAGCCCCACAGCGACAACAGGGACACGATGGGCTGAAGCTTTCTTT.

The chain employs TRBV7-3 and TRBJ2-2, with D perhaps TRBD1 or TRBD2 (6 bases each). This CDR3 is built from 17 residues. Germline V lookup: CDR1 SGHTA, CDR2 FQGTGA. Trimming shortened V by 4 bases and J by 0 bases, and 15 bases separated the two germline ends. This chain's CDR3 is CASSSGGLRANTGELFF. The DNA of the CDR3 is TGTGCCAGCAGCTCCGGGGGCCTTAGGGCGAACACCGGGGAGCTGTTTTTT.

The chain carries TRBV5-6 and TRBJ1-1; TRBD1 matches 7 bases. The J segment lost 1 base and the V segment lost 5 bases, leaving 5 bases of the junction unmatched. Germline V gene lookup returns CDR1 SGHDT and CDR2 YYEEEE. The CDR3 is 14 amino acids. The CDR3 region has the DNA TGTGCCAGCAGGCGGACAGGCAGGAACACTGAAGCTTTCTTT. It specifies CASRRTGRNTEAFF.

V usage is TRBV13 and J usage is TRBJ1-1; D not resolved. Germline V gene lookup returns CDR1 PRHDT and CDR2 FYEKMQ (reference sequence). Deletions cut 0 bases from V and 0 bases from J, with 5 bases between. The CDR3 covers 14 residues. DNA of the CDR3: TGTGCCAGCAGCTTAGGGTTATTGAACACTGAAGCTTTCTTT. Its protein is CASSLGLLNTEAFF.

The V gene is TRBV11-2, the J gene TRBJ2-1, with D unclear. Germline assignment: CDR1 SGHAT and CDR2 FQNNGV. This CDR3 region has 13 residues. V gave up 0 bases and J gave up 9 bases, with 9 bases separating them. CDR3 sequence (DNA): TGTGCCAGCAGCTTAGATCTAGGCCGTGAGCAGTTCTTC. It translates to CASSLDLGREQFF.

This chain uses TRBV6-1 with TRBJ1-2; unclear D gene. Trimming took 5 bases from V and 0 from J, leaving 13 bases between them. Germline V CDR1 and CDR2: MNHNS, SASEGT. This CDR3 has 15 amino acids. CDR3 nucleotides: TGTGCCAGCAGTATTACAGCTAATGCTAACTATGGCTACACCTTC. Translating gives CASSITANANYGYTF.

The rearrangement uses TRBV7-6 and TRBJ2-7, with a tentative D call TRBD1 (6 bases). V lost 1 base and J lost 2, with 6 bases in between. Germline V gene sequence: CDR1 SGHVS, CDR2 FNYEAQ. This CDR3 is 13 amino acids long. The chain's CDR3 is CASSLGTAYEQYF. The CDR3, as DNA: TGTGCCAGCAGCTTAGGGACAGCCTACGAGCAGTACTTC.

This clone appeared a single time. The V and J genes are TRBV15 and TRBJ2-3; TRBD2 matches 14 bases. The CDR3 covers 20 residues. Trimming removed 0 bases from V and 1 base from J; junction bases left unmatched: 9. Germline V CDR1 and CDR2: LNHNV, YYDKDF (reference sequence). The CDR3 protein is CATSRDGSGTSGGRTDTQYF. CDR3 DNA: TGTGCCACCAGCAGAGATGGTAGTGGGACTAGCGGGGGCCGCACAGATACGCAGTATTTT.

V gene TRBV4-1 combines with J gene TRBJ2-1; TRBD2 agrees at 12 bases. Germline-derived CDR1 and CDR2 are MGHRA and YSYEKL. The CDR3 loop spans 15 amino acids. With V trimmed by 5 bases and J by 8 bases, 7 bases remained unmatched. The chain's CDR3 is CASSDRLAGEDEQFF. The CDR3 coding sequence is TGCGCCAGCAGCGATAGACTAGCGGGGGAGGATGAGCAGTTCTTC.

The V gene is TRBV4-2, the J gene TRBJ2-2; D might be TRBD1 or TRBD2, each matching 5 bases. The germline V gene encodes CDR1 LGHNA and CDR2 YNFKEQ. The V and J ends lost 5 bases and 4 bases respectively, with 11 bases between them. CDR3 length: 14 residues. The CDR3 spells CASSGHEGTGELFF. The CDR3 DNA sequence: TGTGCCAGCAGCGGACACGAGGGCACCGGGGAGCTGTTTTTT.

This clone has only one observation. This chain joins TRBV6-1 and TRBJ1-3; 7 bases agree with TRBD1. The germline gives CDR1 MNHNS, CDR2 SASEGT. The V gene end was trimmed by 8 bases and the J gene end by 0 bases; junction bases not matched to a gene: 7. The CDR3 is 15 amino acids. The CDR3: CASAAQGISGNTIYF. The CDR3 DNA sequence: TGTGCCAGCGCGGCACAGGGGATCTCTGGAAACACCATATATTTT.

The chain has TRBV4-1 and TRBJ2-5; D assignment may be TRBD1 or TRBD2 (5 bases each). The closer fit of TRBJ2-7 to the DNA end suggests the J call may be wrong. The CDR3 covers 17 residues. CDR1 is MGHRA and CDR2 is YSYEKL in the germline V gene. The CDR3 region is CASSQIRLGTSSYEQYF. The CDR3 DNA is TGCGCCAGCAGCCAAATCAGGTTAGGGACGAGCTCCTACGAGCAGTACTTC.

V is TRBV7-2 and J is TRBJ1-6, with D maybe TRBD1 (5 bases). The germline gives CDR1 SGHTA, CDR2 FQGNSA. V was cut by 5 bases and J by 9 bases, with 14 bases left in between. The CDR3 is 14 residues long. The CDR3 sequence is CASSPQSGGSPLHF. The CDR3 DNA sequence: TGTGCCAGCAGCCCCCAATCCGGGGGTTCACCCCTCCACTTT. Combining the CDR3 with reference TRBV7-2 and TRBJ1-6 gives the whole variable domain GAGVSQSPSNKVTEKGKDVELRCDPISGHTALYWYRQSLGQGLEFLIYFQGNSAPDKSGLPSDRFSAERTGGSVSTLTIQRTQQEDSAVYLCASSPQSGGSPLHFGNGTRLTVT.

J is TRBJ1-1 and V is TRBV19; TRBD1 aligns across 10 bases. The CDR3 is 17 amino acids. Germline V gene sequence: CDR1 LNHDA, CDR2 SQIVND (reference sequence). V lost 4 bases and J lost 1; bases outside the gene matches: 9. Here the CDR3 reads CASSTIRDRGQNTEAFF. CDR3 bases: TGTGCCAGTAGTACCATCCGGGACAGGGGCCAGAACACTGAAGCTTTCTTT.

Turning to this clone: This same CDR3 is encoded by further DNA sequences in the sample. The chain links TRBV14 to TRBJ2-3; 13 nucleotides line up with TRBD2. The CDR3 has 17 residues. The germline V gene encodes CDR1 SGHDN and CDR2 FVKESK. After removal of 0 bases from V and 0 bases from J, the junction contained 0 bases not matched to a gene. In DNA form, the CDR3 reads TGTGCCAGCAGCCAAGAACTAGCGGGGGGGAGCACAGATACGCAGTATTTT. Amino acid sequence: CASSQELAGGSTDTQYF.

The chain carries TRBV2 and TRBJ1-5; perhaps TRBD1 as D (5 bases). The CDR3 sequence is 15 residues long. CDR1 is SNHLY and CDR2 is FYNNEI in the germline V gene. The V gene lost 0 bases and the J gene lost 8 bases, with 14 bases spanning the gap. CDR3 DNA sequence: TGTGCCAGCAGTGAAGCGCTTGCAGGGAGGGAGCCCCAGCATTTT. Residues: CASSEALAGREPQHF. Together with reference TRBV2 and TRBJ1-5, the CDR3 gives the full variable domain: EPEVTQTPSHQVTQMGQEVILRCVPISNHLYFYWYRQILGQKVEFLVSFYNNEISEKSEIFDDQFSVERPDGSNFTLKIRSTKLEDSAMYFCASSEALAGREPQHFGDGTRLSIL.

The rearrangement joins TRBV2 to TRBJ1-5, with 8 bases that match TRBD1. There are 16 residues in the CDR3. Germline V gives CDR1 SNHLY, CDR2 FYNNEI. With 8 bases clipped from V and 6 bases from J, the junction kept 15 bases outside the gene matches. The CDR3: CASCYDQGARGQPQHF. CDR3 in DNA: TGTGCCAGCTGCTACGACCAGGGGGCCCGAGGTCAGCCCCAGCATTTT.

The table lists this clone with a few counts. The chain uses TRBV19 and TRBJ1-6, with 10 bases matching TRBD1. Germline-derived CDR1 and CDR2 are LNHDA and SQIVND (reference sequence). Trimming at V came to 4 bases and at J to 6 bases, leaving 6 bases not matched to a gene. The CDR3 sequence is 16 residues long. In DNA form, the CDR3 reads TGTGCCAGTAGTACCCCAGGACAGGGGGGTAATTCACCCCTCCACTTT. Protein sequence: CASSTPGQGGNSPLHF.

On this clone: Germline is not matched at one junction end, which may reflect a read error. This chain links TRBV11-1 with TRBJ2-7; perhaps D is TRBD1 or TRBD2 (5 bases each). CDR3 length: 13 residues. CDR1 is SGHAT and CDR2 is FQDESV in the germline V gene (reference sequence). The CDR3 is CASSPLGSGAEHF. In nucleotides, the CDR3 is TGTGCCAGCAGCCCCTTGGGGTCCGGGGCAGAACACTTC.

The rearrangement links TRBV5-1 to TRBJ2-3, with 7 nucleotides matching TRBD1. Unmatched junction bases numbered 6, after V lost 0 bases and J lost 5 bases. The CDR3 covers 15 residues. CDR1 and CDR2 (germline): SGHRS, YFSETQ. CDR3 sequence (DNA): TGCGCCAGCAGCTTGGGGCAGGGGGATGTAGATACGCAGTATTTT. This translates into CASSLGQGDVDTQYF.

The chain recombines TRBV5-6 with TRBJ1-2, with D tentatively TRBD1 (6 bases). The V end lost 0 bases, the J end lost 7 bases, and 25 bases lay between the germline ends. The CDR3 spans 18 residues. CDR1 is SGHDT, CDR2 YYEEEE, per germline. In DNA, the CDR3 is TGTGCCAGCAGCTTGGCGGGGGGACAACGTCAGGGGAGGGCTGGCTACACCTTC. It yields the protein CASSLAGGQRQGRAGYTF.